In its sample, the clone carrying this TCR beta chain was seen a few times. What it recognizes is unknown. Using CD45RO/CCR7/CD25/CD127/CD95/CD27, CD4+ naive, central memory, regulatory and stem cell-like memory cells were sorted. The data stem from a study of beta chain features in type 1 diabetes. Broader study findings: A moderate, significant TCRB CDR3 shortening appeared in type 1 diabetes across four CD4+ subsets.

Expressed TCRB transcripts were sequenced because the entire RNA isolate underwent reverse transcription. The assay was immunoSEQ multiplex PCR, and TCRdb's table has in-frame clones only and misses some. The table includes 900,000 or so clones, roughly 15% detected once. The sequenced material came from naive CD4+ T cells from blood. The clonotype originates from a woman in her late teens or twenties in good health.

CDR3 DNA sequence: TGTGCCAGCAGTTTATATCCGGGTAACCAAGAGACCCAGTACTTC. Translated, it gives CASSLYPGNQETQYF. The V call is TRBV27, the J call TRBJ2-5; no reliable D call. CDR3 length: 15 amino acids. The germline gives CDR1 MNHEY, CDR2 SMNVEV (reference sequence). Trimming cost V 1 base and J 0 bases, with 9 bases left between them.